This T cell receptor beta chain comes out of a study of blood T cell repertoires in COVID-19. Study at large: Collection of acute and convalescent COVID-19 samples took place in the United States, Italy and Spain. T cells, B-cell-depleted T cells, or PBMCs supplied cDNA or gDNA.

V lost 3 bases to trimming and J lost 6 bases; unmatched junction nucleotides: 4. Germline CDR1 and CDR2: SGHNT and YYREEE (reference sequence). The CDR3 is 13 residues long. The assay was immunoSEQ multiplex PCR, and TCRdb's table has in-frame clones only and misses some. The sample lists about 97,000 clones; 80% to 90% were seen once. The sequence came from a man aged 40-50 years with active or convalescent COVID-19. The sample comprised peripheral blood. The V and J genes are TRBV5-4 and TRBJ1-2; 8 bases are a match to TRBD1. Here the CDR3 reads CASSWQGADGYTF. The CDR3 DNA sequence: TGTGCCAGCAGCTGGCAGGGGGCGGATGGCTACACCTTC.